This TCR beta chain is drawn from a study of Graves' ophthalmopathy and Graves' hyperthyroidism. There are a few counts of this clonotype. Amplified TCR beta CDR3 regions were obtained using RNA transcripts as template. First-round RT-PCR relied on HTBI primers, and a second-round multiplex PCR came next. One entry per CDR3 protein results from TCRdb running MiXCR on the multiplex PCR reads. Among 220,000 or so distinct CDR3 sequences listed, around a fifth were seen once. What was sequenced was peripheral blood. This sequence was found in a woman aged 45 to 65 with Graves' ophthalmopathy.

The CDR3 DNA reads as TGCAGCGTTGTAAGCAGACGTAAGTTGGACTATTCTAAAGAGACCCAGTACTTC. Its translation is CSVVSRRKLDYSKETQYF. The chain recombines TRBV29-1 with TRBJ2-5; D perhaps matches TRBD2 (6 bases). Germline CDR1 SQVTM, CDR2 ANQGSEA. The germline V and J ends were trimmed by 4 bases and 3 bases, with 27 bases remaining between them. The CDR3 extends over 18 amino acids.